These 27 T cell receptor beta chains were sequenced from one sample in a study of CD8+ T cells in alopecia areata. In each case, RNA was isolated and then reverse transcribed into cDNA as the sequencing template. Assay: immunoSEQ multiplex PCR; the TCRdb copy retains only in-frame clones and omits some. Singletons are absent from the sample, which has 270,000 or so clones. Pooled cells of cutaneous lymph node origin were sorted on CD4, CD8alpha, NKG2D, NKG2ACE and other markers. The specimen was CD4+ T cells sorted from a lymph node. The origin of the receptors is a C3H/HeJ mouse with alopecia areata. Strain haplotype (MHC): H2-k.

This clone was observed a few times. Gene names and germline match the mouse. The CDR3 end falls 3 residues outside the read, so it is completed with the germline J gene. This chain uses TRBV19 with TRBJ1-6; a weak D match, TRBD1 (6 bases). TRBJ1-6 is sorted into the ORF group, with uncertain function. The germline CDR1 and CDR2 sequences are FNHDT and SITEND (reference sequence). There are 15 residues in the CDR3. Trimming left V 7 bases short and J 4 bases short, with 15 bases between. CDR3 residues: CASAGTRNYNSPLYF. The CDR3 DNA, read in part, is TGTGCCAGCGCCGGGACAAGGAATTATAATTCGCCC.

This clone was detected a few times. Gene names denote mouse genes. The sequence runs out 4 residues before the end of the CDR3; the remainder is reconstructed from the germline J gene. The chain has TRBV13-1 and TRBJ2-1, with 7 positions matching TRBD2. With V trimmed by 2 bases and J by 3 bases, 5 bases remained unmatched. Germline V gene sequence: CDR1 NSHNY, CDR2 SYGAGN. The CDR3 spans 15 residues. The CDR3 DNA, read in part, is TGTGCCAGCAGTGAAGGTCGGGGGGGCTATGCT. Its translation is CASSEGRGGYA. The full CDR3 sequence reads CASSEGRGGYAEQFF.

This clone was recorded a few times. Gene names are the mouse ones. The DNA ends 4 residues before the CDR3 does, and the rest of the CDR3 is filled in from the germline J gene. J is TRBJ2-3 and V is TRBV13-1; D call uncertain. CDR1 is NSHNY, CDR2 SYGAGN, per germline. Between the trimmed V and J ends, which lost 1 base and 0 bases, there was a span of 9 bases. The CDR3 has 15 residues. CDR3 DNA, as far as it was read: TGTGCCAGCAGTGATCCTCCCAGTAGTGCAGAA. Protein: CASSDPPSSAE. The full CDR3 protein reads CASSDPPSSAETLYF.

Comment on this clone: Gene names follow the mouse nomenclature. The CDR3 DNA, read in part, is TGTGCCAGCAGAGGACTGGGGGTTAACTATGCT. Protein product: CASRGLGVNYA. The whole CDR3 sequence reads CASRGLGVNYAEQFF. This chain links TRBV13-1 with TRBJ2-1, with 10 bases aligning to TRBD2. The DNA ends 4 residues before the CDR3 does, and the rest of the CDR3 is filled in from the germline J gene. The length of the CDR3 is 15 residues. Trimming took 5 bases from V and 0 from J; bases not matched to a gene: 2. The V gene's germline CDR1 is NSHNY and CDR2 SYGAGN.

On this clone itself: The genes are named according to mouse. The DNA ends 4 residues before the CDR3 does, and the rest of the CDR3 is filled in from the germline J gene. Other DNA sequences in this sample translate to the same CDR3. The chain has TRBV5 and TRBJ2-2, with a tentative D call TRBD2 (5 bases). The ends were cut back, 0 bases at V and 0 bases at J, with 8 bases in the middle. The length of the CDR3 is 16 residues. The germline gives CDR1 LGHNA, CDR2 YNLKQL (reference sequence). Partial CDR3 DNA: TGTGCCAGCAGCCAAGACCCTGGGTCAAACACCGGG. Translation gives CASSQDPGSNTG. The CDR3 reads in full as CASSQDPGSNTGQLYF.

With regard to this clone: Gene and germline names: mouse. The read terminates 4 residues ahead of where the CDR3 ends, so the germline J gene completes it. The V gene is TRBV31, the J gene TRBJ2-1, with 8 bases matching TRBD2. CDR1 is GKSSPN and CDR2 is SITVG in the germline V gene. There are 14 residues in the CDR3. The CDR3 loop reads CAWSPLGGGAEQFF. The CDR3 DNA, read in part, is TGTGCCTGGAGTCCGCTGGGGGGAGGGGCT.

This clone was seen more than once but under ten times. Genes and germline come from the mouse. The read terminates 4 residues before the CDR3 end, so the remaining end is supplied by the germline J gene. The V call is TRBV31, the J call TRBJ1-2, with D hard to call. The CDR3 runs to 13 residues. Trimming removed 0 bases from V and 2 bases from J, with 7 bases in between. Germline V CDR1 and CDR2: GKSSPN, SITVG. CDR3 sequence: CAWSLGFNSDYTF. The sequenced part of the CDR3 DNA is TGTGCCTGGAGTCTAGGGTTCAACTCC.

This clone occurred a few times. These gene names are mouse names. The read ends 4 residues shy of where the CDR3 ends; the end is completed using the germline J gene. V usage is TRBV1 and J usage is TRBJ2-4; possible D gene TRBD1, 6 bases. This CDR3 is 16 amino acids long. Trimming took 1 base from V and 0 from J, leaving 11 bases between them. CDR1 and CDR2 from the germline V gene are NSQYPW and LRSPGD (reference sequence). This CDR3 reads CTCSAGGTTSQNTLYF. CDR3 DNA, as far as it was read: TGCACCTGCAGTGCAGGCGGGACAACTAGTCAAAAC.

In the case of this clone: Gene names denote mouse genes. The read ends 4 residues early relative to the CDR3; the germline J gene fills the gap. The identical CDR3 is also encoded by other nucleotide sequences in the sample. The J gene is TRBJ2-5, the V gene TRBV13-1, with TRBD2 matching over 7 bases. The length of the CDR3 is 13 residues. Germline loops: CDR1 NSHNY, CDR2 SYGAGN. J lost 3 bases, V lost 3 bases, and 1 base had no gene match. Incomplete CDR3 DNA: TGTGCCAGCAGTGGGGGGGGGCAAGAC. It yields the protein CASSGGGQD. The full CDR3 protein reads CASSGGGQDTQYF.

This clone was recorded a few times. Gene names and germline match the mouse. The read halts 4 residues ahead of the CDR3 end, with the missing end drawn from the germline J gene. This chain connects TRBV1 to TRBJ2-3, with a weak D call TRBD2 (6 bases). Germline V gene data show CDR1 as NSQYPW and CDR2 as LRSPGD (reference sequence). The CDR3 is 15 residues long. V lost 3 bases and J 0 bases, leaving 10 bases between the germline ends. This chain's CDR3 is CTCSALTGSAETLYF. The CDR3 DNA, read in part, is TGCACCTGCAGTGCCTTGACTGGAAGTGCAGAA.

Comments on this clone: Germline and genes: mouse. The read stops 4 residues short of the end of the CDR3; the missing end is completed from the germline J gene. The chain recombines TRBV13-1 with TRBJ1-2; D call uncertain. The CDR3 spans 12 residues. Germline CDR1 NSHNY, CDR2 SYGAGN. CDR3 amino acids: CASSEWGTDYTF. Incomplete CDR3 DNA: TGTGCCAGCAGTGAGTGGGGAACC.

This clone turned up a few times. These gene names are mouse names. The read terminates 4 residues before the CDR3 end, so the remaining end is supplied by the germline J gene. This sample also contains other DNA sequences that code for the same CDR3. The V call is TRBV13-1, the J call TRBJ2-4; TRBD2 matches at 12 bases. The CDR3 totals 16 residues. The ends lost 0 bases at V and 3 bases at J; junction bases unmatched: 2. Germline CDR1 and CDR2: NSHNY and SYGAGN. The DNA read from the CDR3 is TGTGCCAGCAGTGATGGGGGACTGGGGGGACAAAAC. Protein product: CASSDGGLGGQN. The full CDR3 protein is CASSDGGLGGQNTLYF.

This clone was recorded many times. Genes here carry mouse names. The CDR3 region is CASSQDTYNSPLYF. The covered CDR3 bases are TGTGCCAGCAGCCAAGACACCTATAATTCGCCC. V is TRBV5 and J is TRBJ1-6; D unresolved. Coverage ceases 3 residues before the CDR3 finishes, and the germline J gene fills in the end. TRBJ1-6 is treated as an ORF (open reading frame) with a function not yet certain. The CDR3 is 14 amino acids. V lost 0 bases and J lost 2, with 2 bases in between. Germline CDR1 reads LGHNA; CDR2 reads YNLKQL (reference sequence).

On this clone itself: Genes and germline come from the mouse. From the germline J gene comes the end of the CDR3, since the read stops 4 residues before it. The chain uses TRBV1 and TRBJ1-1; possible D gene TRBD1, 5 bases. Looked up from germline, CDR1 is NSQYPW and CDR2 is LRSPGD (reference sequence). Trimming cost V 1 base and J 1 base, with 16 bases left between them. This CDR3 spans 17 amino acids. The chain's CDR3 is CTCSAARQGGINTEVFF. The sequenced CDR3 bases are TGCACCTGCAGTGCAGCGCGCCAGGGTGGGATAAACACA.

Note on this clone: Gene names are the mouse ones. The read terminates 4 residues before the CDR3 end, so the remaining end is supplied by the germline J gene. V gene TRBV14 combines with J gene TRBJ1-1; 8 bases map to TRBD1. The CDR3 is 13 amino acids. CDR1 and CDR2 from the germline V gene are SGHDT and FRDEAV. The covered CDR3 bases are TGTGCCAGCAGTTTCTACAGGGGGACA. Its protein product is CASSFYRGT. The whole CDR3 reads CASSFYRGTEVFF. The full variable domain, with the rest looked up from reference TRBV14 and TRBJ1-1, is EAGVTQSPRYAVLQEGQAVSFWCDPISGHDTLYWYQQPRDQGPQLLVYFRDEAVIDNSQLPSDRFSAVRPKGTNSTLKIQSAKQGDTATYLCASSFYRGTEVFFGKGTRLTVV.

This clone was counted a few times. The gene names given are mouse names. The read is 4 residues too short to cover the CDR3 end, so that end is filled in from the germline J gene. This rearrangement joins TRBV19 to TRBJ2-3, with TRBD2 matching over 14 bases. CDR1 is FNHDT and CDR2 is SITEND in the germline V gene (reference sequence). This CDR3 is 16 amino acids long. The V and J ends lost 5 bases and 3 bases, in that order; junction bases with no gene match: 5. Incomplete CDR3 DNA: TGTGCCAGCAGAAAGGGACTGGGGGGGCGCGCAGAA. Translation gives CASRKGLGGRAE. The complete CDR3 sequence is CASRKGLGGRAETLYF. The whole variable domain, filled in from reference TRBV19 and TRBJ2-3, reads GGIITQTPKFLIGQEGQKLTLKCQQNFNHDTMYWYRQDSGKGLRLIYYSITENDLQKGDLSEGYDASREKKSSFSLTVTSAQKNEMAVFLCASRKGLGGRAETLYFGSGTRLTVL.

This clone came up many times. The germline and genes are mouse ones. The CDR3 goes on 4 residues after the read ends, and that part is filled in from the germline J gene. V is TRBV14 and J is TRBJ2-2; D is perhaps TRBD1 (5 bases). CDR1 and CDR2 (germline): SGHDT, FRDEAV. The CDR3 sequence is 16 residues long. With 6 bases removed from V and 1 base from J, the gap between germline ends came to 16 bases. The sequenced CDR3 bases are TGTGCCAGCAAAAAACAGGAAGGGATAAACACCGGG. Protein sequence: CASKKQEGINTG. The entire CDR3 sequence reads CASKKQEGINTGQLYF.

In regard to this clone: Mouse gene names apply. The missing CDR3 end, 4 residues past where the read stops, is filled in from the germline J gene. V is TRBV13-2 and J is TRBJ2-5, with 8 bases aligning to TRBD2. The germline gives CDR1 NNHNN, CDR2 SYGAGS (reference sequence). The CDR3 totals 14 residues. The covered CDR3 bases are TGTGCCAGCGGTGATAGTGGGGGGGATGAC. As protein: CASGDSGGDD. The whole CDR3 reads CASGDSGGDDTQYF.

About this clone itself: Gene labels here are mouse ones. From the germline J gene comes the end of the CDR3, since the read stops 4 residues before it. Other nucleotide sequences from this sample produce the same CDR3. The rearrangement uses TRBV5 and TRBJ2-1, with a weak D call TRBD1 (7 bases). The CDR3 sequence is 15 residues long. The germline gives CDR1 LGHNA, CDR2 YNLKQL (reference sequence). Trimming shortened V by 0 bases and J by 4 bases, and 10 bases separated the two germline ends. The CDR3 sequence: CASSQEQGGYAEQFF. The DNA read from the CDR3 is TGTGCCAGCAGCCAAGAGCAGGGGGGATATGCT.

A word on this clone: Gene names and germline match the mouse. The CDR3 extends 4 residues past the end of the read, so its final part is completed from the germline J gene. The sample holds other DNA sequences that translate to the same CDR3. J is TRBJ2-4 and V is TRBV19, with TRBD1 identical over 9 bases. In germline, CDR1 is FNHDT, CDR2 SITEND (reference sequence). Losses at the gene ends were 5 bases for V and 0 bases for J; bases not matched to a gene: 1. The CDR3 runs 14 residues. Partial CDR3 DNA: TGTGCCAGCAGGGACAGGGGAAGTCAAAAC. It yields the protein CASRDRGSQN. The entire CDR3 reads CASRDRGSQNTLYF.

This clone came up a few times. Germline and genes here are mouse. CDR3 in amino acids: CTCSAEQGAGEVFF. The part of the CDR3 DNA that was read is TGCACCTGCAGTGCAGAACAGGGGGCCGGA. The chain has TRBV1 and TRBJ1-1; 9 bases align to TRBD1. The CDR3 goes on 4 residues after the read ends, and that part is filled in from the germline J gene. Per the germline V gene, CDR1 is NSQYPW and CDR2 is LRSPGD (reference sequence). The CDR3 totals 14 residues.

This clone has a handful of counts. Gene labels here are mouse ones. The CDR3 sequence is CASSMTGENEQYF. The DNA read from the CDR3 is TGTGCCAGCAGTATGACAGGGGAGAAT. The genes are TRBV19 and TRBJ2-7, with 8 bases aligning to TRBD1. From the germline J gene comes the end of the CDR3, since the read stops 4 residues before it. Looked up from germline, CDR1 is FNHDT and CDR2 is SITEND (reference sequence). The CDR3 spans 13 residues.

This clone has just a few counts. Germline and genes: mouse. The read stops 4 residues short of the end of the CDR3; the missing end is completed from the germline J gene. This chain uses TRBV1 with TRBJ2-1; perhaps TRBD1 as D (6 bases). Germline CDR1 NSQYPW, CDR2 LRSPGD (reference sequence). V was shortened by 5 bases and J by 3 bases, with 11 bases between the two germline ends. The CDR3 has 14 amino acids. This CDR3 reads CTCSTGTFYAEQFF. The CDR3 bases that were read are TGCACCTGCAGTACCGGGACATTCTATGCT.

This clone has only a few counts. Mouse gene names apply. The read terminates 4 residues ahead of where the CDR3 ends, so the germline J gene completes it. Additional DNA sequences in this sample encode the identical CDR3. The chain has TRBV1 and TRBJ2-2, with D possibly TRBD1 on 5 matching bases. Germline V CDR1 and CDR2: NSQYPW, LRSPGD (reference sequence). CDR3 length: 14 amino acids. Trimming cost V 6 bases and J 0 bases, with 8 bases left between them. The CDR3 protein is CTCRQGANTGQLYF. CDR3 bases read: TGCACCTGCAGGCAGGGAGCAAACACCGGG.

This clone was seen more than once but under ten times. The germline and genes are mouse ones. Partial CDR3 DNA: TGTGCCAGCAGCCAAGGGGCCACTGGGGGAATCTATGCT. The encoded protein is CASSQGATGGIYA. The whole CDR3 region reads CASSQGATGGIYAEQFF. J is TRBJ2-1 and V is TRBV2; 8 nucleotides line up with TRBD2. The CDR3 extends 4 residues past the end of the read, so its final part is completed from the germline J gene. Trimming at V came to 1 base and at J to 3 bases, leaving 8 bases not matched to a gene. The CDR3 runs 17 residues. Germline V gene sequence: CDR1 LGHNA, CDR2 YSYQKL.

Details on this clone: Gene names follow the mouse nomenclature. Read coverage stops 4 residues before the CDR3 terminus; the germline J gene supplies the remainder. The same CDR3 is also encoded by other DNA sequences in this sample. The J gene is TRBJ2-1, the V gene TRBV13-3; 12 positions match TRBD2. CDR3 length equals 16 residues. In germline, CDR1 is NNHDY, CDR2 SYVADS. J gave up 1 base and V 2 bases, and 1 base lay outside the gene matches. Partial CDR3 DNA: TGTGCCAGCAGTGACGGACTGGGGGGGAACTATGCT. It codes for CASSDGLGGNYA. The CDR3 in its entirety is CASSDGLGGNYAEQFF.

Only a few counts were recorded for this clone. Gene and germline names: mouse. The CDR3 bases that were read are TGTGCCAGCAGTGTTTCACAAAACACA. This translates into CASSVSQNT. The full CDR3 sequence reads CASSVSQNTEVFF. The rearrangement links TRBV13-1 to TRBJ1-1; D not certain. The read falls 4 residues short of the CDR3 end, and the missing part is taken from the germline J gene. The CDR3 extends over 13 amino acids. Germline V gene data show CDR1 as NSHNY and CDR2 as SYGAGN. Between the trimmed V and J ends, which lost 3 bases and 1 base, there was a span of 7 bases.